This T cell receptor (beta chain) is from a study of blood T cell repertoires in COVID-19 (dated by TCRdb to 2018 to 2021). In the study overall: Samples covering the acute and convalescent phases of COVID-19 were provided by collaborators in the United States, Italy and Spain. The material from the prospective study consisted of cDNA or gDNA derived from T cells, B-cell-depleted T cells, or PBMCs. Deeply sampled blood TCRbeta repertoires from subjects exposed to, actively infected with, or recovered from COVID-19 were included in the dataset. The repertoires were released in a freely available public database intended as a resource for research on the immune response to SARS-CoV-2. The samples were drawn from two sources: the first 160 participants of the ongoing ImmuneRACE study, and 1,200 or so subjects contributed by 6 global collaborators. The sample metadata nearly always contained a de-identified subject ID, COVID-19 status, age in years and sex. Where available, HLA class I and class II types were obtained from metadata supplied by the sample provider rather than from assay-based typing.

Regarding this clone: The antigen it recognizes is unknown. Per-base quality was not reported, and no clone a single base away is much larger than it.

Measured from the cysteine to the phenylalanine, the CDR3 is 16 residues long. Solely the CDR3 DNA is kept, with 48 bases framed from the first base. V was cut back by 2 bases and J by 0 bases, leaving a gap of 11 bases between them. CDR1 and CDR2 (WNHNN, SYGVQD) derive from the germline V gene (reference sequence). Participants in the prospective study were enrolled through a virtual design, were aged 18 to 89 years, and lived in approximately 24 United States geographic areas. Cohort assignment in the prospective study relied on participant-reported clinical history from a screening survey and a study questionnaire. In the prospective study, whole blood, serum and a nasopharyngeal or oropharyngeal swab were collected from each participant by mobile phlebotomists. Additional blood draws and questionnaires over a 2-month period could optionally be provided by prospective study participants. Before DNA extraction, blood samples from the prospective study were shipped at room temperature or frozen.

The full study reports these points: The amount of clinical and demographic metadata varied by source and participant and was provided uncurated.

The immunoSEQ Assay, a bias-controlled multiplex PCR, was used to amplify TCRbeta CDR3 regions from genomic DNA. Per the original workflow: Nucleated cell counts per sample were estimated from amplification of reference gene primers within the assay. To quantify the absolute abundance of each unique TCRbeta CDR3 rearrangement, sequence reads were collapsed and filtered. For each sample, productive Simpson clonality was calculated by taking the square root of Simpson's diversity index across productive rearrangements. As stored in TCRdb, this immuneACCESS dataset retains in-frame rearrangements with V and J assigned. A fraction of the clones does not appear; measured against another copy, unresolved V genes explain less than half of the discrepancy, and the remainder lacks a known reason. V and J calls plus clone size are reproduced from that table; the DNA served to infer D and trimming. Within this sample are roughly 300,000 clones, with roughly 91% of them counted one time only. About 2.3% of the sample is in the top ten clones.

The sequence was obtained from a woman aged 35 to 49 with acute COVID-19. Sequenced material: PBMCs or T cells enriched from blood (not recorded which). This chain is built from TRBV10-1 and TRBJ1-3; the D gene assignment is ambiguous. In nucleotides, the sequence is TGCGCCAGCAGTGAGGTCGAGGCCTGCTCTGGAAACACCATATATTTT. This codes for CASSEVEACSGNTIYF.